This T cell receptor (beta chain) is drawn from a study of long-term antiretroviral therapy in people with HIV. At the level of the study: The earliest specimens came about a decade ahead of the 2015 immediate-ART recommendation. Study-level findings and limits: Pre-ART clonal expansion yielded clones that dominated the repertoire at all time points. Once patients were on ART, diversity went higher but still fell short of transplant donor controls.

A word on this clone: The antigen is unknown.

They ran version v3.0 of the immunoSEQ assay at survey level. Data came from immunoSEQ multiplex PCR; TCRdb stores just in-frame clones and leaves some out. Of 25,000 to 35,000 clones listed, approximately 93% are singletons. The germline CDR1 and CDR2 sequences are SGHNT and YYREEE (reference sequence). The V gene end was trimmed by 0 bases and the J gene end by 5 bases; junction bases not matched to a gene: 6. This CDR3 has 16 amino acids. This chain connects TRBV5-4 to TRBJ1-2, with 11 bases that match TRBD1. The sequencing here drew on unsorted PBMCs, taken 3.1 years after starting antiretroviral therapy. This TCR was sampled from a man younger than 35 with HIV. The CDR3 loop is CASSLGGQGALYGYTF. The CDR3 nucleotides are TGTGCCAGCAGCTTGGGAGGACAGGGGGCCTTATATGGCTACACCTTC.